The rows below give T cell receptor beta chains drawn from one sample of a study of T cell responses to AZD1222 COVID-19 vaccine. Repertoires were generated with immunoSEQ multiplex PCR, while TCRdb's copy carries only in-frame clones and drops some. The repertoire holds 150,000 or so clones, with roughly 90% as singletons. This sample comprised peripheral blood, obtained 28 days after the second AZD1222 dose. The receptors were sampled from an adult who received the AZD1222 COVID-19 vaccine. Both conserved end residues are part of each CDR3. A D gene is named only where the DNA matches it firmly. Expanded clones get a size class; other rows say once, few or many, or leave the size out.

V	J	D	size	DNA	CDR3
TRBV9	TRBJ1-1	NA	NA	TGTGCCAGCACCTCGGGGCGGGGGGCTGAAATGAACACTGAAGCTTTCTTT	CASTSGRGAEMNTEAFF
TRBV5-4	TRBJ1-3	NA	NA	TGTGCCAGCAGCTTGGCATTCTCGCACACCATATATTTT	CASSLAFSHTIYF
TRBV27	TRBJ1-5	NA	NA	TGTGCCAGCAGTTTAGGGGGAGGGAATCAGCCCCAGCATTTT	CASSLGGGNQPQHF
TRBV5-5	TRBJ1-5	TRBD1	NA	TGTGCCAGCAGCAAGGACAGGGGTGACAATCAGCCCCAGCATTTT	CASSKDRGDNQPQHF
TRBV18	TRBJ1-1	TRBD1	NA	TGTGCCAGCTCACGGACCGGGACAGGGGGCGCCGGCACTGAAGCTTTCTTT	CASSRTGTGGAGTEAFF
TRBV29-1	TRBJ2-3	TRBD2	NA	TGCAGCGGCAGGACTAGTCAAGATACGCAGTATTTT	CSGRTSQDTQYF
TRBV24-1	TRBJ2-1	TRBD2	NA	TGTGCCACCAGTGAGGCTAGCGGTAGCTCCTACAATGAGCAGTTCTTC	CATSEASGSSYNEQFF
TRBV27	TRBJ2-7	TRBD2	NA	TGTGCCAGCAGTTTAGGGAGCGGGACCGTTAGCTCCTACGAGCAGTACTTC	CASSLGSGTVSSYEQYF
TRBV28	TRBJ1-2	NA	NA	TGTGCCAGCAGTTTAGCTGGGGGCTATCGCTACACCTTC	CASSLAGGYRYTF
TRBV28	TRBJ1-6	NA	NA	TGTGCCAGCAGTGCCCCGGGATGGGAGGGTAATTCACCCCTCCACTTT	CASSAPGWEGNSPLHF
TRBV19	TRBJ1-2	TRBD1	NA	TGTGCCAGTGGCCGGGGCCAGGGACAGGGGGCGGATGGCTACACCTTC	CASGRGQGQGADGYTF
TRBV27	TRBJ2-7	TRBD2	few	TGTGCCAGCAGCCCTAGCGGGAGGGGGTACGAGCAGTACTTC	CASSPSGRGYEQYF
TRBV6-5	TRBJ1-2	TRBD1	NA	TGTGCCAGCAGGCAGGGGGGACAGGGGGCGCTTGGCTACACCTTC	CASRQGGQGALGYTF
TRBV6-5	TRBJ1-1	NA	once	TGTGCCATCGCACAGGGACCTGAAGCTTTCTTT	CAIAQGPEAFF
TRBV20-1	TRBJ1-1	TRBD1	NA	TGCAGTGCTAGTAGGGGGCAAGCGTTAATGAACACTGAAGCTTTCTTT	CSASRGQALMNTEAFF